The clone carrying this T cell receptor (beta chain) occurred a few times. This CDR3 region has 16 residues. V lost 2 bases, J lost 4 bases, and 6 bases stayed unmatched. The germline V gene has CDR1 SGHKS and CDR2 YYEKEE (reference sequence). In the source study's methods: Estimation of nucleated cell counts was performed using reference gene primer amplification. Some clones are missing from TCRdb's copy, which holds only in-frame ones; the method was immunoSEQ multiplex PCR. V and J calls and clone size are given by that table; D and trimming were obtained from the DNA. The data hold over 250,000 clones, with 70% to 90% observed a single time. This sample is drawn from a study of blood T cell repertoires in COVID-19. About the study: The origin of the acute and convalescent COVID-19 samples was the United States, Italy and Spain. In each case, the material was cDNA or gDNA derived from T cells, B-cell-depleted T cells, or PBMCs.

The TCR originated in a woman in her thirties or forties who had recovered from COVID-19. Specimen: peripheral blood. V gene TRBV5-5 combines with J gene TRBJ2-2, with 9 bases identical to TRBD2. The CDR3 protein is CASSFRAGGPTGELFF. The CDR3 DNA sequence: TGTGCCAGCAGCTTTCGAGCGGGAGGACCCACCGGGGAGCTGTTTTTT.